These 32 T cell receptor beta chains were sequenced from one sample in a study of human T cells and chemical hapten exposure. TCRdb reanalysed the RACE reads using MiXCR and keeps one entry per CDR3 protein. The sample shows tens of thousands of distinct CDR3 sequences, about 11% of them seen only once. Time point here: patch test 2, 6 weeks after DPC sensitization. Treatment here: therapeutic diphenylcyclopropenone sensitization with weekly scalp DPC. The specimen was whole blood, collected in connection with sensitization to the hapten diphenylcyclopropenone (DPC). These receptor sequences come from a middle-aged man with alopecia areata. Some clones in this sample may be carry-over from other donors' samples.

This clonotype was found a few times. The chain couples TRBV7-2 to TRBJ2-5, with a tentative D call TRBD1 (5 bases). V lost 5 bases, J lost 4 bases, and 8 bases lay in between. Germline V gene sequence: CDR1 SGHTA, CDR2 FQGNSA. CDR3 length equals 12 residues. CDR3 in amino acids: CASSPDIETQYF. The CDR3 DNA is TGTGCCAGCAGCCCGGACATAGAGACCCAGTACTTC.

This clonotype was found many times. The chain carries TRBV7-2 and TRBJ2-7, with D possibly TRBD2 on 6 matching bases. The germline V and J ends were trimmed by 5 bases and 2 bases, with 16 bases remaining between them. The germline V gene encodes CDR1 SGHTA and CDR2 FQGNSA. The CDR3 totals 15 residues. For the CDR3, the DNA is TGTGCCAGCAGCCGGGGACTCCTCAGTCCCTACGAGCAGTACTTC. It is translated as CASSRGLLSPYEQYF.

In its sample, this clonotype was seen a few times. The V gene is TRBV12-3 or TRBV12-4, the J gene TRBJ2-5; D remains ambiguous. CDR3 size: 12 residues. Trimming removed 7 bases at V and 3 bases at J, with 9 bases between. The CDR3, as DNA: TGTGCCAGCACCGACAATAAAGAGACCCAGTACTTC. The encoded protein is CASTDNKETQYF.

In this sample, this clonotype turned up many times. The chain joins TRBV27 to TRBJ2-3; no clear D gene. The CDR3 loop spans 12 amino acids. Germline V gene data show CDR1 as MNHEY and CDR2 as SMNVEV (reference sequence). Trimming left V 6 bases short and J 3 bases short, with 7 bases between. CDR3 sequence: CASSTVTDTQYF. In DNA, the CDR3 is TGTGCCAGCAGCACCGTAACAGATACGCAGTATTTT.

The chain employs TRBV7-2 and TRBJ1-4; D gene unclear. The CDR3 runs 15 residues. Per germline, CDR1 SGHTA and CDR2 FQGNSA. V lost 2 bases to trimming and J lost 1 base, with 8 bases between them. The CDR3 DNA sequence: TGTGCCAGCAGCTTAACTGACGGAACTAATGAAAAACTGTTTTTT. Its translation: CASSLTDGTNEKLFF.

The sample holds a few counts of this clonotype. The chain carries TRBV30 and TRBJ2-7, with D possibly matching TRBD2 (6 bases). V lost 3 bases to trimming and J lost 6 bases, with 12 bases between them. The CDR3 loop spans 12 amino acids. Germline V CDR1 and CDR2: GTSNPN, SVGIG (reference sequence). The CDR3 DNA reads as TGTGCCTGGAGGATTACCGGGGGCGAGCAGTACTTC. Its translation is CAWRITGGEQYF.

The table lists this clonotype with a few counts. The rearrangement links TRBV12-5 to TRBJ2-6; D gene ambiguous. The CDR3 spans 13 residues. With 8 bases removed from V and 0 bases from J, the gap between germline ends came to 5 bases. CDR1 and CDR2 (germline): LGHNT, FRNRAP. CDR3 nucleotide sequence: TGTGCTAGTACAATCTCTGGGGCCAACGTCCTGACTTTC. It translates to CASTISGANVLTF.

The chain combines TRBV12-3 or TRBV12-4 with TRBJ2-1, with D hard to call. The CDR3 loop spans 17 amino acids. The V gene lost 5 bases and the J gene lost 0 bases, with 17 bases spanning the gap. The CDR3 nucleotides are TGTGCCAGCAGTCTTTACCCAACTCTTGCCTCCTACAATGAGCAGTTCTTC. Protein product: CASSLYPTLASYNEQFF.

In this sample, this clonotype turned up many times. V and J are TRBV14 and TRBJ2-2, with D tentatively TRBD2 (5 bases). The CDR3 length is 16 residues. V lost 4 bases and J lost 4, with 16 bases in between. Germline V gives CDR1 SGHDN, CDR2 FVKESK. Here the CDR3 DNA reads TGTGCCAGCAGCCTCATAGCAACTAGGACCACCGGGGAGCTGTTTTTT. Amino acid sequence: CASSLIATRTTGELFF.

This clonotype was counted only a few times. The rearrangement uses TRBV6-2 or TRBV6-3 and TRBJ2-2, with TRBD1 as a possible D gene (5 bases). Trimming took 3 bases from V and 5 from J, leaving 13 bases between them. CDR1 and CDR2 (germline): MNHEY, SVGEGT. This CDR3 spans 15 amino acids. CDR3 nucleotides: TGTGCCAGCAGTTATCAAACAGGTGGAACCGGGGAGCTGTTTTTT. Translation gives CASSYQTGGTGELFF.

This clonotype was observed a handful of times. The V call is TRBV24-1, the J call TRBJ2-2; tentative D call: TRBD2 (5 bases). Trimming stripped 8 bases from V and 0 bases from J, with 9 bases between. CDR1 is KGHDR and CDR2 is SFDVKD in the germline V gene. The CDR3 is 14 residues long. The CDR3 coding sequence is TGTGCCACCACGGGGTGGCCGAACACCGGGGAGCTGTTTTTT. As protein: CATTGWPNTGELFF.

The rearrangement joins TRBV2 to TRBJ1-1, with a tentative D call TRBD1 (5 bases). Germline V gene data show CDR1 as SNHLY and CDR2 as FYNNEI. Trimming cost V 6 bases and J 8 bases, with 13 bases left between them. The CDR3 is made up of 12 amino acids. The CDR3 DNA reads TGTGCCAGCAGGGGGGACGGGGGAGAAGCTTTCTTT. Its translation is CASRGDGGEAFF.

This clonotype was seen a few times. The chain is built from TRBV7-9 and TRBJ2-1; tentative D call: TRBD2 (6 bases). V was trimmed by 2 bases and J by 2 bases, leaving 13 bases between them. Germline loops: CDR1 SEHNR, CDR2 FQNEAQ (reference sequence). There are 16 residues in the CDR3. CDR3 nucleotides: TGTGCCAGCAGCTTAAGAGCGGGCCCTCCCTACAATGAGCAGTTCTTC. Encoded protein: CASSLRAGPPYNEQFF.

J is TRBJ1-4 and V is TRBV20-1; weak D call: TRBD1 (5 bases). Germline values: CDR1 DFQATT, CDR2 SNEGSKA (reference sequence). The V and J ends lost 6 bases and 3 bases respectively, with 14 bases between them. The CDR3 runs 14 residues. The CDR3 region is CSATQGFANEKLFF. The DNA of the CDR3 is TGCAGTGCCACTCAGGGTTTTGCTAATGAAAAACTGTTTTTT.

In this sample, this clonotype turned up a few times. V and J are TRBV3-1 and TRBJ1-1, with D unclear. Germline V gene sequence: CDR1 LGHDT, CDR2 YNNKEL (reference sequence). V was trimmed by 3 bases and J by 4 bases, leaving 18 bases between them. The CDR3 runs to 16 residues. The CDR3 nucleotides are TGTGCCAGCAGCCATACCCAAAATCATCACGGCACTGAAGCTTTCTTT. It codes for CASSHTQNHHGTEAFF.

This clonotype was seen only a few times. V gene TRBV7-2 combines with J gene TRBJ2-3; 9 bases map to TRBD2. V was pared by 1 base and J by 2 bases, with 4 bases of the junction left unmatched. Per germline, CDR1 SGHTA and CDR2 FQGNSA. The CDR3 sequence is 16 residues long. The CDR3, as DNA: TGTGCCAGCAGCTTAGTCGGGACTAGCCTCACAGATACGCAGTATTTT. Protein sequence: CASSLVGTSLTDTQYF.

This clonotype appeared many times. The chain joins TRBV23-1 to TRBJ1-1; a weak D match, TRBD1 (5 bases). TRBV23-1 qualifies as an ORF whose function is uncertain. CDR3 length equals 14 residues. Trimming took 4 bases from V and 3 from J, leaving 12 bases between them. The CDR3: CASSRSGKDTEAFF. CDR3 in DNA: TGCGCCAGCAGTCGGTCAGGGAAGGACACTGAAGCTTTCTTT.

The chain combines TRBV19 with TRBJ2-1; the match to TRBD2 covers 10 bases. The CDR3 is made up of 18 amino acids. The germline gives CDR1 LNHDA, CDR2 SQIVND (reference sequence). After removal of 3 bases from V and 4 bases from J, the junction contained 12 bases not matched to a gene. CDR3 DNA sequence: TGTGCCAGTAGTATCCGGAACCCCCGACTAGCGGGTTACAATGAGCAGTTCTTC. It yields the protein CASSIRNPRLAGYNEQFF.

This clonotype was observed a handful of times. The DNA of the CDR3 is TGTGCCAGCAGTGAATGGGGCGGAGATGGCTACACCTTC. Amino acids: CASSEWGGDGYTF. The V gene is TRBV6-1, the J gene TRBJ1-2; D perhaps matches TRBD1 (5 bases). Trimming removed 2 bases at V and 6 bases at J, with 10 bases between. The germline gives CDR1 MNHNS, CDR2 SASEGT. The CDR3 consists of 13 residues.

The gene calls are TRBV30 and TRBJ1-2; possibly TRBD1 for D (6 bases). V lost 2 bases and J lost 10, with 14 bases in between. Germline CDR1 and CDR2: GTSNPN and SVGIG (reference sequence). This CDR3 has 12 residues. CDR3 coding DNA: TGTGCCTGGAGTATAACAGGGTCCGACTACACCTTC. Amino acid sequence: CAWSITGSDYTF.

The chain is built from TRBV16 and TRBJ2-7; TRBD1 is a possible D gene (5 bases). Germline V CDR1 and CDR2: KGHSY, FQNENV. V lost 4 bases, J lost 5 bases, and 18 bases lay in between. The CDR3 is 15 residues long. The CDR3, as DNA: TGTGCCAGCAGCCCGAACCCGACAGTAGCAGACGAGCAGTACTTC. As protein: CASSPNPTVADEQYF.

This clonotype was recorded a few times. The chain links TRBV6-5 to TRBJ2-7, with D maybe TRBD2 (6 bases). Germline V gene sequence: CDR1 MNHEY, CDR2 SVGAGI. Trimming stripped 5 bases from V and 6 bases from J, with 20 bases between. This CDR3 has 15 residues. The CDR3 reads CASSPNGAGFSEQYV. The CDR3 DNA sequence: TGTGCCAGCAGTCCAAATGGGGCGGGATTTAGCGAGCAGTACGTC.

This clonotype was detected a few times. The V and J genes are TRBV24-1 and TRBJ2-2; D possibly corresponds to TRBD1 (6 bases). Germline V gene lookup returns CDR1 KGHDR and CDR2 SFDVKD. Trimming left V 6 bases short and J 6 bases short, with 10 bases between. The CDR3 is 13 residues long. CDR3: CATSKQGSGELFF. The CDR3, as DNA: TGTGCCACCAGTAAACAGGGATCCGGGGAGCTGTTTTTT.

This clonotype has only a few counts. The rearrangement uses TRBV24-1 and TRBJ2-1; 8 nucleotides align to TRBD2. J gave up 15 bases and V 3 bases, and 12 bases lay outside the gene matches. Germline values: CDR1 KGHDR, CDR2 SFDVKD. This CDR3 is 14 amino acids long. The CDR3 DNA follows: TGTGCCACCAGTGATATAAGACTAGCGTTTGGGCTGTTCTTC. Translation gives CATSDIRLAFGLFF.

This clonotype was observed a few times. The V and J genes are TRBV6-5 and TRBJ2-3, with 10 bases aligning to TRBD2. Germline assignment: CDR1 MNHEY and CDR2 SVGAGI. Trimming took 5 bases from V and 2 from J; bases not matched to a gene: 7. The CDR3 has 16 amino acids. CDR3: CASSPGTSVPTDTQYF. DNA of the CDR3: TGTGCCAGCAGTCCTGGGACTAGCGTTCCCACAGATACGCAGTATTTT.

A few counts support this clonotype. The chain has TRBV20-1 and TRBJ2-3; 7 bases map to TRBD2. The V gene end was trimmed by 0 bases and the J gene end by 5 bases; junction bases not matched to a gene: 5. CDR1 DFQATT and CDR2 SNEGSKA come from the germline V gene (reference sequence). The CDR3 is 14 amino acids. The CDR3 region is CSARDRLARDTQYF. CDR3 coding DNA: TGCAGTGCTAGAGATAGACTAGCTAGAGATACGCAGTATTTT.

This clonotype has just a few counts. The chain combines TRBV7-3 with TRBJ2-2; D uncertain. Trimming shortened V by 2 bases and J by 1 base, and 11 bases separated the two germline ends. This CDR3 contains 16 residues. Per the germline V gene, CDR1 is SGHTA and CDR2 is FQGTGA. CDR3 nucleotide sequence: TGTGCCAGCAGCTTAGGTGGTCCTGTGAACACCGGGGAGCTGTTTTTT. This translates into CASSLGGPVNTGELFF.

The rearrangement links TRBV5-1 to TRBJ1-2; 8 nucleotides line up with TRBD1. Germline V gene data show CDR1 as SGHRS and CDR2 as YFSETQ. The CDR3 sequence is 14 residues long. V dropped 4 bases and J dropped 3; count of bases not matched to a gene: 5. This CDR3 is CASSPGGQDYGYTF. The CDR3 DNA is TGCGCCAGCAGCCCGGGGGGACAGGACTATGGCTACACCTTC.

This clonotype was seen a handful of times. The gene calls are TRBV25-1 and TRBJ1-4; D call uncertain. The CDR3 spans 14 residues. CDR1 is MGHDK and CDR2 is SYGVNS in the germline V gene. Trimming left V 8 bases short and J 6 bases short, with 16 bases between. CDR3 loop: CASGGSLGHEKLFF. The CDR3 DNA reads TGTGCCAGCGGAGGCAGCCTTGGGCATGAAAAACTGTTTTTT.

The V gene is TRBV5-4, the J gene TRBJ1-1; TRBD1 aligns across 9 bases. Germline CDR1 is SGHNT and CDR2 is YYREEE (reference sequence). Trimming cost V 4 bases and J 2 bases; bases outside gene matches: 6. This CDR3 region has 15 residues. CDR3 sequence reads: CASSGDRADNTEAFF. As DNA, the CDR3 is TGTGCCAGCAGCGGGGACAGGGCTGACAACACTGAAGCTTTCTTT.

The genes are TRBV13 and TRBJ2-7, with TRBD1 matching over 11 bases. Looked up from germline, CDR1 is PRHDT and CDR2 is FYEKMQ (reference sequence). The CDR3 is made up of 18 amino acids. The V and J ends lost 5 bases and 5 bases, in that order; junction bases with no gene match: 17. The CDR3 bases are TGTGCCAGCAGCGTTCGGAGGACAGGGGGCCTACTAGTCAACGAGCAGTACTTC. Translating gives CASSVRRTGGLLVNEQYF.

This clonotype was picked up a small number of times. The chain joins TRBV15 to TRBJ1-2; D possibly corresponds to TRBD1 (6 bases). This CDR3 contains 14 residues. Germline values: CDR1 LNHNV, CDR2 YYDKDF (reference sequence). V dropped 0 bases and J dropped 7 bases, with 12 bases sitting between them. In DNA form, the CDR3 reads TGTGCCACCAGCAGAGATCCTCAGGGGTCTGGCTACACCTTC. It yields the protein CATSRDPQGSGYTF. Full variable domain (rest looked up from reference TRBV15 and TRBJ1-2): DAMVIQNPRYQVTQFGKPVTLSCSQTLNHNVMYWYQQKSSQAPKLLFHYYDKDFNNEADTPDNFQSRRPNTSFCFLDIRSPGLGDTAMYLCATSRDPQGSGYTFGSGTRLTVV.